This entry describes one T cell receptor (beta chain). No antigen is known for it. Base qualities were left out, and no much larger clone turns up one base away. The data are from a study of T cell responses to AZD1222 COVID-19 vaccine (dated by TCRdb to about 2021). Looking at the study overall: AZD1222 recipients with second doses at about 4 weeks or about 12 weeks were pooled, because spike-specific TCR depth and breadth did not differ between schedules. A total of approximately 240 trial participants underwent TCR sequencing, of whom 207 received two doses of AZD1222 and about 25 received two doses of the MenACWY control vaccine. Enrollment into the trials was organized by age into subgroups of 18-55, 56-69 and 70-plus years, and those subgroups contained approximately 150, 30 and 60 TCR-sequenced participants, respectively. General findings and caveats noted by the study authors: After two AZD1222 doses, both the breadth and the depth of spike-specific TCRs were significantly higher than at day 0 and than in MenACWY recipients. Participants were mostly white British, with more females than males. The authors suggested clonal diversity may have been underestimated. CD4 TCRs associated with the vaccine covered the entire spike protein, and the dominant responses were in regions 160-218 and 743-854. Conclusions about previously exposed vaccinees are limited, since just a handful of AZD1222 recipients were seropositive for SARS-CoV-2 at baseline. The 56-69-year group was small, and its depth increase did not reach significance, likely because of low power. Epitopes outside the regions mutated in the B.1.351 and B.1.1.7 variants were reportedly recognized by nearly half of the unique spike-specific TCRs. Because no samples from the day 14 peak response were available, repertoires could be characterized only after the peak T cell response.

Sequences SNHLY (CDR1) and FYNNEI (CDR2) are obtained from the germline V gene. The V and J ends are trimmed by 4 bases and 3 bases, leaving 14 bases between them. The CDR3 sequence holds 15 residues, the cysteine and phenylalanine included. Just CDR3 DNA is preserved here, 45 bases in frame from base 1. The CDR3 regions of human TCRbeta chains were analyzed by immunosequencing. Processing in the source paper ran as follows. Repertoire TCRs were matched against a reference library of SARS-CoV-2-specific TCRs generated with the MIRA antigen-specificity platform. Breadth was defined as the fraction of unique TCRs that were SARS-CoV-2-associated, and depth was defined as the fraction of total T cells that were SARS-CoV-2-associated. Each spike-specific TCR was assigned to its reactive spike region and to a CD4 or CD8 class using the MIRA data. Log10-transformed breadth and depth values were compared by one-way ANOVA with Sidak's multiple comparisons tests. The table was pulled from immuneACCESS by TCRdb, which kept in-frame rearrangements only. Such tables lose some clones; where checked, under half of the loss comes from unresolved V genes, and the rest has no known cause. Clone size and V and J calls were adopted from that table, with D and trimming inferred from the DNA. A total of some 130,000 clones appear in this sample, over 75% of them only once. 2.5% to 3% of the sample belongs to the ten largest clones.

According to the study, the label for this sample's time point signals: baseline before first vaccination. The vaccinee samples were drawn from two UK trials, COV001 and COV002, one of which was a single-blind randomized controlled phase 2/3 trial testing AZD1222 (ChAdOx1 nCoV-19) in healthy adults. Trial participant PBMC samples were collected at day 0 and day 28 after the second dose for TCRbeta chain sequencing. The origin of this receptor is an adult in good health. The V gene is TRBV2 and the J gene is TRBJ2-3; tentative D gene TRBD2, with 6 bases matching. The sequencing used peripheral blood, collected on day 0 of AZD1222 vaccination. The nucleotide sequence reads TGTGCCAGCAGTGTCCCCAGCGGGCTAACAGATACGCAGTATTTT. Protein translation: CASSVPSGLTDTQYF.